Below are 10 T cell receptor beta chains sequenced from a single sample in a study of T cell responses to AZD1222 COVID-19 vaccine. Produced via immunoSEQ multiplex PCR; TCRdb's table is partial and in-frame only. The sample comprises about 150,000 clones, over 85% of which are singletons, and approximately 19% rests with the top ten. The starting material was peripheral blood, obtained on day 0 of AZD1222 vaccination. The receptor source for this set is an adult in good health.

This chain joins TRBV19 and TRBJ2-5; possibly TRBD2 for D (6 bases). CDR1 is LNHDA, CDR2 SQIVND, per germline (reference sequence). Trimming removed 3 bases from V and 5 bases from J, with 10 bases in between. The CDR3 spans 13 residues. The CDR3 DNA sequence: TGTGCCAGTAGTATGAGCGGGTGGGAGACCCAGTACTTC. Residues: CASSMSGWETQYF.

The genes are TRBV19 and TRBJ2-6; possible D gene TRBD1, 5 bases. Trimming left V 5 bases short and J 1 base short, with 9 bases between. The germline V gene encodes CDR1 LNHDA and CDR2 SQIVND (reference sequence). The length of the CDR3 is 15 residues. CDR3 sequence reads: CASSSQGSGANVLTF. The DNA for the CDR3 is TGTGCCAGTAGTTCCCAGGGTTCTGGGGCCAACGTCCTGACTTTC.

CDR3 in amino acids: CASSTQGRVTGELFF. The CDR3 bases are TGCGCCAGCAGCACCCAGGGACGGGTAACCGGGGAGCTGTTTTTT. The chain has TRBV5-1 and TRBJ2-2; TRBD1 or TRBD2 may be the D gene (5 bases each). Trimming removed 4 bases at V and 5 bases at J, with 15 bases between. The CDR3 is made up of 15 amino acids. Per the germline V gene, CDR1 is SGHRS and CDR2 is YFSETQ. The complete variable domain, with remaining parts taken from reference TRBV5-1 and TRBJ2-2, reads KAGVTQTPRYLIKTRGQQVTLSCSPISGHRSVSWYQQTPGQGLQFLFEYFSETQRNKGNFPGRFSGRQFSNSRSEMNVSTLELGDSALYLCASSTQGRVTGELFFGEGSRLTVL.

This clone was seen just once. This sequence joins TRBV9 and TRBJ2-7, with 7 bases matching TRBD1. J lost 4 bases, V lost 4 bases, and 5 bases had no gene match. CDR3 length: 13 amino acids. Germline CDR1 and CDR2: SGDLS and YYNGEE. CDR3 coding DNA: TGTGCCAGCAGCCTCCGGGACAGATACGAGCAGTACTTC. The encoded protein is CASSLRDRYEQYF. Based on the CDR3 plus reference TRBV9 and TRBJ2-7, the full variable domain is DSGVTQTPKHLITATGQRVTLRCSPRSGDLSVYWYQQSLDQGLQFLIQYYNGEERAKGNILERFSAQQFPDLHSELNLSSLELGDSALYFCASSLRDRYEQYFGPGTRLTVT.

The chain has TRBV7-3 and TRBJ2-3, with TRBD2 matching 13 bases. CDR1 and CDR2 from the germline V gene are SGHTA and FQGTGA. Unmatched junction bases numbered 7, after V lost 5 bases and J lost 5 bases. The CDR3 runs 16 residues. Here the CDR3 DNA reads TGTGCCAGCAGCCGAGGACTAGCGGGAGCGGGAGATACGCAGTATTTT. This sequence encodes CASSRGLAGAGDTQYF. The full variable domain, its missing parts supplied by reference TRBV7-3 and TRBJ2-3, is GAGVSQTPSNKVTEKGKYVELRCDPISGHTALYWYRQSLGQGPEFLIYFQGTGAADDSGLPNDRFFAVRPEGSVSTLKIQRTERGDSAVYLCASSRGLAGAGDTQYFGPGTRLTVL.

The chain carries TRBV19 and TRBJ1-2; tentatively, D is TRBD1 (5 bases). CDR3 length: 15 amino acids. Trimming left V 3 bases short and J 4 bases short, with 15 bases between. Germline CDR1 LNHDA, CDR2 SQIVND (reference sequence). The CDR3 reads CASSMPRGGGYGYTF. CDR3 nucleotides: TGTGCCAGTAGTATGCCCCGGGGTGGGGGCTATGGCTACACCTTC.

This clone was counted a single time. The J gene is TRBJ2-5, the V gene TRBV5-1; tentatively, D is TRBD2 (5 bases). V dropped 0 bases and J dropped 5 bases, with 8 bases sitting between them. The CDR3 totals 13 residues. The germline CDR1 and CDR2 sequences are SGHRS and YFSETQ. This chain's CDR3 is CASSLGELETQYF. The CDR3 DNA follows: TGCGCCAGCAGCTTGGGGGAGTTGGAGACCCAGTACTTC.

This clone was detected only once. The chain links TRBV6-5 to TRBJ2-1; D tentatively fits TRBD1 or TRBD2 (5 bases each). V was shortened by 2 bases and J by 7 bases, with 15 bases between the two germline ends. Germline lookup yields CDR1 MNHEY and CDR2 SVGAGI. This CDR3 spans 15 amino acids. CDR3 sequence: CASSYGGPRGNEQFF. The CDR3 DNA reads TGTGCCAGCAGTTACGGGGGACCCCGGGGTAATGAGCAGTTCTTC.

This sequence joins TRBV5-1 and TRBJ1-2; 8 bases map to TRBD1. The CDR3 totals 16 residues. V was pared by 0 bases and J by 5 bases, with 9 bases of the junction left unmatched. Germline V gene data show CDR1 as SGHRS and CDR2 as YFSETQ. Written as DNA, the CDR3 is TGCGCCAGCAGCTTGGCCAGCCGGACAGGGAGTTATGGCTACACCTTC. The encoded protein is CASSLASRTGSYGYTF. The full variable domain, rest sourced from reference TRBV5-1 and TRBJ1-2, is KAGVTQTPRYLIKTRGQQVTLSCSPISGHRSVSWYQQTPGQGLQFLFEYFSETQRNKGNFPGRFSGRQFSNSRSEMNVSTLELGDSALYLCASSLASRTGSYGYTFGSGTRLTVV.

The chain is built from TRBV7-2 and TRBJ1-1; TRBD1 agrees at 8 bases. The CDR3 runs 15 residues. The germline V gene has CDR1 SGHTA and CDR2 FQGNSA. V trimming: 5 bases; J trimming: 3 bases; junction bases outside the gene matches: 8. CDR3 protein: CASSRQGAIYTEAFF. The DNA for the CDR3 is TGTGCCAGCAGCCGGCAGGGGGCTATTTACACTGAAGCTTTCTTT.